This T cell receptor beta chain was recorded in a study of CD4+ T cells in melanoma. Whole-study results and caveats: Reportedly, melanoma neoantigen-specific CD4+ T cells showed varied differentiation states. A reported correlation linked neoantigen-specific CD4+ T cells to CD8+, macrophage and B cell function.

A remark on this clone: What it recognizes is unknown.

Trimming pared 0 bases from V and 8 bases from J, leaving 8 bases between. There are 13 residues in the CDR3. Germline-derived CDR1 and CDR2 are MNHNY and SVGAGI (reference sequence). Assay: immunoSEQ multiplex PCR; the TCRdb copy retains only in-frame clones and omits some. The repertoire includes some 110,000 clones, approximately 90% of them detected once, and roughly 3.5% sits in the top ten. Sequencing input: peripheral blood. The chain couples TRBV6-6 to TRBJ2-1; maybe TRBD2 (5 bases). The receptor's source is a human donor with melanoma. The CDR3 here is CASSYSAGDEQFF. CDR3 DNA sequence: TGTGCCAGCAGTTACTCGGCGGGCGATGAGCAGTTCTTC.